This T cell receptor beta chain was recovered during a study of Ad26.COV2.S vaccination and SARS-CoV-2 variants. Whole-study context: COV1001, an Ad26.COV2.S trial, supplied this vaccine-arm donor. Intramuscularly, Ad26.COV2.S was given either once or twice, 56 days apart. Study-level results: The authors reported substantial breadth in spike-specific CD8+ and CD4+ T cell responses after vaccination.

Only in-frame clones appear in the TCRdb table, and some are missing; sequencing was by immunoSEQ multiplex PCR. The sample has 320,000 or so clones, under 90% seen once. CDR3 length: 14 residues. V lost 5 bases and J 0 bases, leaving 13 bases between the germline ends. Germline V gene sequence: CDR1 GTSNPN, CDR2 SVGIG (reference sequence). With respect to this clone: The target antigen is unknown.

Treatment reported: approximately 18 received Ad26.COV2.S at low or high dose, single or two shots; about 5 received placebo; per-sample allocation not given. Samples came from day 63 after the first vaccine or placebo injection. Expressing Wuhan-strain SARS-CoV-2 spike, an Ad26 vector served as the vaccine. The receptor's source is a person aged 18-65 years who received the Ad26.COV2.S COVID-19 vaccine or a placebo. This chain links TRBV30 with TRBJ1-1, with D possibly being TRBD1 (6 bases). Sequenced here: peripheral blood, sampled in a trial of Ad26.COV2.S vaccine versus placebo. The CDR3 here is CAWASGGLNTEAFF. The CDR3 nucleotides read TGTGCCTGGGCTAGCGGGGGCTTGAACACTGAAGCTTTCTTT.